The 26 T cell receptor beta chains listed next were all sequenced from one sample in a study of shared clonotypes between healthy human individuals. Some clones are missing from TCRdb's copy, which holds only in-frame ones; the method was immunoSEQ multiplex PCR. This table holds 2 million to 2.5 million clones, roughly 92% found once. The sample consisted of naive CD4+ T cells from PBMCs. The subset is: CD45RA+ positively selected. The receptors were gathered from a man aged 18 to 35 in good health. Some clones in this sample may be carry-over from other donors' samples.

The V gene is TRBV4-3, the J gene TRBJ1-1; 8 bases are a match to TRBD1. This CDR3 comprises 18 residues. Trimming at V came to 4 bases and at J to 3 bases, leaving 16 bases not matched to a gene. The germline gives CDR1 LGHNA, CDR2 YSLEER. CDR3 nucleotide sequence: TGCGCCAGCAGCCCCCGCCTGGCAGGGGGCGAATGGGACACTGAAGCTTTCTTT. Protein sequence: CASSPRLAGGEWDTEAFF.

The rearrangement uses TRBV25-1 and TRBJ1-5; 7 positions match TRBD1. The J segment lost 7 bases and the V segment lost 4 bases, leaving 7 bases of the junction unmatched. This CDR3 is built from 14 residues. Germline lookup yields CDR1 MGHDK and CDR2 SYGVNS. The CDR3 is CASSAQGWGQPQHF. The DNA of the CDR3 is TGTGCCAGCAGTGCACAGGGGTGGGGACAGCCCCAGCATTTT.

Only one count was recorded for this clone. V and J are TRBV27 and TRBJ2-7; TRBD1 aligns across 8 bases. The CDR3 is 14 amino acids. Germline assignment: CDR1 MNHEY and CDR2 SMNVEV (reference sequence). V lost 6 bases to trimming and J lost 4 bases; unmatched junction nucleotides: 8. CDR3 amino acids: CASRPGQAIYEQYF. The CDR3 DNA follows: TGTGCCAGCAGACCGGGACAGGCAATATACGAGCAGTACTTC.

The chain uses TRBV28 and TRBJ2-5; D is possibly TRBD1 (6 bases). V was pared by 8 bases and J by 4 bases, with 14 bases between. CDR1 and CDR2 (germline): MDHEN, SYDVKM. The CDR3 runs to 13 residues. This CDR3 is CASLQGGGETQYF. CDR3 bases: TGTGCCAGCCTACAGGGTGGGGGAGAGACCCAGTACTTC.

V is TRBV11-2 and J is TRBJ2-6, with D perhaps matching TRBD2 (6 bases). The CDR3 is made up of 17 amino acids. Trimming pared 0 bases from V and 2 bases from J, leaving 11 bases between. Germline CDR1 is SGHAT and CDR2 is FQNNGV. The CDR3 is CASSLEDYPAGANVLTF. Here the CDR3 DNA reads TGTGCCAGCAGCTTAGAGGACTATCCGGCTGGGGCCAACGTCCTGACTTTC.

Remarks on this clone: This same CDR3 is encoded by further DNA sequences in the sample. The CDR3 loop reads CASSFYRDQPQHF. The CDR3 DNA sequence: TGTGCCAGCAGTTTCTACAGAGATCAGCCCCAGCATTTT. The chain is built from TRBV28 and TRBJ1-5; no definite D call. Germline V gene data show CDR1 as MDHEN and CDR2 as SYDVKM. The CDR3 consists of 13 residues. Trimming left V 3 bases short and J 5 bases short, with 8 bases between. The full variable domain, in which reference TRBV28 and TRBJ1-5 provide the parts outside the CDR3, is DVKVTQSSRYLVKRTGEKVFLECVQDMDHENMFWYRQDPGLGLRLIYFSYDVKMKEKGDIPEGYSVSREKKERFSLILESASTNQTSMYLCASSFYRDQPQHFGDGTRLSIL.

This sequence joins TRBV7-8 and TRBJ2-7; TRBD2 might be the D (5 bases). Germline V gene sequence: CDR1 SGHVS, CDR2 FQNEAQ. The CDR3 contains 14 residues. The V and J ends lost 4 bases and 0 bases respectively, with 10 bases between them. The DNA for the CDR3 is TGTGCCAGCAGCTCTTCGGGGAGCTCCTACGAGCAGTACTTC. This sequence encodes CASSSSGSSYEQYF.

The gene calls are TRBV5-4 and TRBJ1-2; unclear D gene. V was cut by 2 bases and J by 2 bases, with 7 bases left in between. CDR3 length equals 13 residues. CDR1 is SGHNT and CDR2 is YYREEE in the germline V gene (reference sequence). The CDR3 reads CASSFDTNYGYTF. CDR3 nucleotides: TGTGCCAGCAGCTTTGACACCAACTATGGCTACACCTTC.

The genes are TRBV4-2 and TRBJ1-1; 8 positions match TRBD1. The CDR3 extends over 16 amino acids. Germline V gene data show CDR1 as LGHNA and CDR2 as YNFKEQ. Trimming removed 0 bases from V and 3 bases from J; junction bases left unmatched: 6. The chain's CDR3 is CASSQDGLTGDTEAFF. The CDR3 DNA sequence: TGTGCCAGCAGCCAAGATGGCCTGACAGGGGACACTGAAGCTTTCTTT.

The chain combines TRBV5-4 with TRBJ1-5; the match to TRBD1 covers 7 bases. V trimming: 3 bases; J trimming: 0 bases; junction bases outside the gene matches: 18. Germline CDR1 reads SGHNT; CDR2 reads YYREEE (reference sequence). CDR3 length: 20 residues. The CDR3 DNA reads TGTGCCAGCAGCTCCGATATAGAGGGACAGCTAGATTATAGCAATCAGCCCCAGCATTTT. Protein: CASSSDIEGQLDYSNQPQHF. Full variable domain (remainder filled in from reference TRBV5-4 and TRBJ1-5): ETGVTQSPTHLIKTRGQQVTLRCSSQSGHNTVSWYQQALGQGPQFIFQYYREEENGRGNFPPRFSGLQFPNYSSELNVNALELDDSALYLCASSSDIEGQLDYSNQPQHFGDGTRLSIL.

The chain uses TRBV28 and TRBJ1-4, with 10 nucleotides matching TRBD1. The V segment lost 6 bases and the J segment 7 bases; nucleotides outside the gene matches: 5. The CDR3 length is 14 residues. Germline V gene data show CDR1 as MDHEN and CDR2 as SYDVKM. The CDR3 spells CASRGTGDSEKLFF. The CDR3, as DNA: TGTGCCAGCAGGGGGACAGGGGACAGTGAAAAACTGTTTTTT.

The CDR3 region is CASSSAGQGAVGYTF. The DNA of the CDR3 is TGTGCCAGCAGTTCCGCGGGACAGGGGGCGGTTGGCTACACCTTC. The chain has TRBV28 and TRBJ1-2; 12 bases map to TRBD1. The CDR3 extends over 15 amino acids. The junction had 7 bases not matched to a gene; V was cut back by 4 bases and J by 7 bases. The germline gives CDR1 MDHEN, CDR2 SYDVKM.

The CDR3 reads CASRNTGLFGNQPQHF. In DNA, the CDR3 is TGTGCCAGTAGGAACACAGGGCTGTTCGGCAATCAGCCCCAGCATTTT. This chain links TRBV19 with TRBJ1-5, with D maybe TRBD1 (6 bases). The CDR3 loop spans 16 amino acids. V was shortened by 6 bases and J by 2 bases, with 17 bases between the two germline ends. The germline CDR1 and CDR2 sequences are LNHDA and SQIVND (reference sequence).

In its sample, this clone was seen once. This chain links TRBV5-1 with TRBJ2-1; D may be TRBD1 (6 bases). The V end lost 3 bases, the J end lost 4 bases, and 17 bases lay between the germline ends. The CDR3 is 16 amino acids. CDR1 and CDR2 (germline): SGHRS, YFSETQ. The CDR3: CASSSVPGQSYNEQFF. As DNA, the CDR3 is TGCGCCAGCAGCTCGGTACCGGGACAATCTTACAATGAGCAGTTCTTC.

The gene calls are TRBV29-1 and TRBJ1-5; D uncertain. The CDR3 runs 14 residues. CDR1 and CDR2 from the germline V gene are SQVTM and ANQGSEA. V was shortened by 5 bases and J by 0 bases, with 11 bases between the two germline ends. In DNA, the CDR3 is TGCAGCGTTCTTGAGACGGCTAGCAATCAGCCCCAGCATTTT. It codes for CSVLETASNQPQHF. The whole variable domain, remainder taken from reference TRBV29-1 and TRBJ1-5, is SAVISQKPSRDICQRGTSLTIQCQVDSQVTMMFWYRQQPGQSLTLIATANQGSEATYESGFVIDKFPISRPNLTFSTLTVSNMSPEDSSIYLCSVLETASNQPQHFGDGTRLSIL.

The rearrangement joins TRBV6-5 to TRBJ2-7; D is ambiguous. There are 14 residues in the CDR3. V was pared by 8 bases and J by 2 bases, with 16 bases between. The germline V gene has CDR1 MNHEY and CDR2 SVGAGI. CDR3 region: CASSRPGPPYEQYF. CDR3 sequence (DNA): TGTGCCAGCTCCCGACCGGGTCCACCCTACGAGCAGTACTTC.

This chain connects TRBV28 to TRBJ1-2; D might be TRBD1 (5 bases). Germline-derived CDR1 and CDR2 are MDHEN and SYDVKM. The CDR3 has 16 amino acids. Between the trimmed V and J ends, which lost 7 bases and 6 bases, there was a span of 24 bases. The CDR3 nucleotides read TGTGCCAGCACCCCCGGGTCGGGGGATTGGTTGGATGGCTACACCTTC. It is translated as CASTPGSGDWLDGYTF.

The V gene is TRBV7-2, the J gene TRBJ2-7, with 7 nucleotides matching TRBD2. V dropped 2 bases and J dropped 6; count of bases not matched to a gene: 19. The CDR3 spans 18 residues. Per the germline V gene, CDR1 is SGHTA and CDR2 is FQGNSA. The CDR3 loop is CASSLHGGRFIPRPEQYF. In nucleotides, the CDR3 is TGTGCCAGCAGCTTACATGGCGGGAGATTCATTCCTCGCCCCGAGCAGTACTTC.

Details on this clone: Different DNA sequences within this sample yield the same CDR3. This rearrangement joins TRBV5-4 to TRBJ1-3; 7 bases fit TRBD1. Per germline, CDR1 SGHNT and CDR2 YYREEE (reference sequence). The CDR3 covers 15 residues. V was pared by 3 bases and J by 4 bases, with 7 bases of the junction left unmatched. The CDR3 reads CASSSPTGSGNTIYF. The CDR3 DNA follows: TGTGCCAGCAGCTCGCCGACAGGGTCCGGAAACACCATATATTTT.

About this clone itself: This specimen includes other DNA sequences encoding the same CDR3. The chain has TRBV19 and TRBJ2-7; the D is unclear. Germline CDR1 reads LNHDA; CDR2 reads SQIVND (reference sequence). This CDR3 spans 13 amino acids. Trimming removed 4 bases at V and 2 bases at J, with 9 bases between. The CDR3 here is CASSRAATYEQYF. For the CDR3, the DNA is TGTGCCAGTAGTAGGGCCGCAACCTACGAGCAGTACTTC.

The J gene is TRBJ1-2, the V gene TRBV14; 8 bases are a match to TRBD1. V lost 4 bases to trimming and J lost 4 bases; unmatched junction nucleotides: 11. Germline CDR1 reads SGHDN; CDR2 reads FVKESK. The CDR3 contains 16 residues. The CDR3 sequence: CASSPIGQGYGYGYTF. DNA for the CDR3: TGTGCCAGCAGCCCAATCGGACAGGGTTATGGCTATGGCTACACCTTC.

The chain recombines TRBV4-1 with TRBJ2-1, with 8 nucleotides matching TRBD1. After removal of 4 bases from V and 6 bases from J, the junction contained 11 bases not matched to a gene. Looked up from germline, CDR1 is MGHRA and CDR2 is YSYEKL. CDR3 length: 16 amino acids. CDR3 sequence reads: CASSPRTGSLGNEQFF. In DNA, the CDR3 is TGCGCCAGCAGCCCCAGGACAGGGAGCTTAGGCAATGAGCAGTTCTTC.

The chain carries TRBV5-4 and TRBJ2-4; no firm D call. Trimming took off 4 bases at V and 3 bases at J, with 17 bases between the two ends. This CDR3 region has 16 residues. CDR1 and CDR2 (germline): SGHNT, YYREEE (reference sequence). The CDR3 bases are TGTGCCAGCAGCAAGCAAGGACCAGTAAACAAAAACATTCAGTACTTC. Translation gives CASSKQGPVNKNIQYF.

This clone is a singleton in its sample. This chain links TRBV5-1 with TRBJ2-1; 9 positions agree with TRBD2. Trimming at V came to 0 bases and at J to 7 bases, leaving 5 bases not matched to a gene. This CDR3 contains 15 residues. The germline gives CDR1 SGHRS, CDR2 YFSETQ. The CDR3 DNA follows: TGCGCCAGCAGCTTGGATGCGGGAGGGTCTAATGAGCAGTTCTTC. This codes for CASSLDAGGSNEQFF.

V usage is TRBV5-1 and J usage is TRBJ1-4; D remains unclear. The CDR3 is 16 amino acids. Germline CDR1 reads SGHRS; CDR2 reads YFSETQ. Trimming pared 0 bases from V and 10 bases from J, leaving 19 bases between. CDR3 in DNA: TGCGCCAGCAGCTTGGGCTTGATCGGGCAAGAGGGAAAACTGTTTTTT. This sequence encodes CASSLGLIGQEGKLFF.

The chain uses TRBV5-4 and TRBJ1-5, with 9 bases lining up with TRBD1. V was pared by 4 bases and J by 7 bases, with 6 bases of the junction left unmatched. The CDR3 sequence is 14 residues long. The germline V gene encodes CDR1 SGHNT and CDR2 YYREEE (reference sequence). CDR3 region: CASSEGQGGQPQHF. The CDR3 coding sequence is TGTGCCAGCAGCGAGGGACAGGGAGGACAGCCCCAGCATTTT. Full variable domain (remainder filled in from reference TRBV5-4 and TRBJ1-5): ETGVTQSPTHLIKTRGQQVTLRCSSQSGHNTVSWYQQALGQGPQFIFQYYREEENGRGNFPPRFSGLQFPNYSSELNVNALELDDSALYLCASSEGQGGQPQHFGDGTRLSIL.